This is a list of T cell receptor beta chains from one sample in a study of T cell repertoires in cytomegalovirus infection. Their specific antigens are unknown. TCRdb used MiXCR to reprocess the reads, holding one entry per CDR3 protein. The profile covers around 900,000 distinct CDR3 sequences, with around 30% appearing a single time and over 11% taken by the ten largest. Specimen: cultured CD8+ T cells from PBMCs, collected from culture after CMV antigen stimulation. These receptors were obtained from a human donor in good health (CMV status not recorded). Some clones in this sample may be carry-over from other donors' samples. Each CDR3 is given with its conserved first and last residue. The D gene is left open where the match is weak. Size is stated for part of the rows, as once, few or many counts, or as a class when the clone is expanded.

J: TRBJ2-2
V: TRBV7-9
D: NA
size: once
CDR3: CASSTTDQGFRELFF
DNA: TGTGCCAGCAGCACGACGGATCAGGGCTTCAGGGAGCTGTTTTTT

J: TRBJ1-4
V: TRBV27
D: NA
size: NA
CDR3: CASSPLIGGGYEKLFF
DNA: TGTGCCAGCAGTCCGCTCATTGGCGGGGGGTATGAAAAACTGTTTTTT

J: TRBJ1-4
V: TRBV27
D: NA
size: NA
CDR3: CASSPNSLTATNEKLFF
DNA: TGTGCCAGCAGTCCGAACTCATTGACAGCAACTAATGAAAAACTGTTTTTT

J: TRBJ1-1
V: TRBV19
D: NA
size: few
CDR3: CASSVAGRAEAFF
DNA: TGTGCCAGTAGTGTCGCAGGGCGTGCTGAAGCTTTCTTT

J: TRBJ2-1
V: TRBV11-2
D: NA
size: NA
CDR3: CASSFLRVGTRRGEQFF
DNA: TGTGCCAGCAGCTTTCTACGGGTGGGGACCCGGAGGGGTGAGCAGTTCTTC

J: TRBJ1-4
V: TRBV13
D: TRBD1
size: NA
CDR3: CASGYRGHNEKLFF
DNA: TGTGCCAGCGGGTACAGGGGCCATAATGAAAAACTGTTTTTT

J: TRBJ1-6
V: TRBV9
D: NA
size: NA
CDR3: CASSVKSRASGGYSPLHF
DNA: TGTGCCAGCAGCGTAAAATCAAGGGCCTCGGGTGGTTATTCACCCCTCCACTTT

J: TRBJ2-1
V: TRBV28
D: NA
size: few
CDR3: CATEPLGYNEQFF
DNA: TGTGCCACCGAACCTCTAGGGTACAATGAGCAGTTCTTC

J: TRBJ2-4
V: TRBV4-1
D: NA
size: few
CDR3: CASSQERDTGYQNIQYF
DNA: TGCGCCAGCAGCCAAGAAAGGGACACAGGGTATCAAAACATTCAGTACTTC

J: TRBJ2-7
V: TRBV11-1
D: NA
size: NA
CDR3: CASSRDDPYEQYF
DNA: TGTGCCAGCAGCCGAGACGACCCCTACGAGCAGTACTTC

J: TRBJ2-5
V: TRBV2
D: TRBD2
size: NA
CDR3: CATLLAGGDQETQYF
DNA: TGTGCCACCTTACTAGCGGGGGGAGACCAAGAGACCCAGTACTTC

J: TRBJ1-1
V: TRBV29-1
D: TRBD1
size: NA
CDR3: CSVEQGPAEAFF
DNA: TGCAGCGTGGAACAGGGGCCCGCTGAAGCTTTCTTT

J: TRBJ2-1
V: TRBV7-6
D: NA
size: many
CDR3: CASSFKAVAEHEQFF
DNA: TGTGCCAGCAGCTTCAAGGCGGTAGCGGAACATGAGCAGTTCTTC

J: TRBJ2-1
V: TRBV19
D: NA
size: NA
CDR3: CASTSRDTTYNEQFF
DNA: TGTGCCAGTACCTCCCGGGACACAACCTACAATGAGCAGTTCTTC

J: TRBJ2-1
V: TRBV13
D: NA
size: NA
CDR3: CASSPGPGGNNEQFF
DNA: TGTGCCAGCAGCCCCGGGCCTGGTGGGAACAATGAGCAGTTCTTC

J: TRBJ1-6
V: TRBV4-1
D: NA
size: many
CDR3: CASNTGPENNSPLHF
DNA: TGCGCCAGCAACACAGGGCCAGAGAATAATTCACCCCTCCACTTT

J: TRBJ1-1
V: TRBV7-2
D: TRBD1
size: many
CDR3: CASSPGTGSTEAFF
DNA: TGTGCCAGCAGCCCCGGGACAGGGAGCACTGAAGCTTTCTTT

J: TRBJ1-1
V: TRBV19
D: NA
size: few
CDR3: CASSTVGTEAFF
DNA: TGTGCCAGTAGTACCGTTGGCACTGAAGCTTTCTTT

J: TRBJ1-6
V: TRBV28
D: NA
size: few
CDR3: CASSPATNSPLHF
DNA: TGTGCCAGCTCCCCGGCAACAAATTCACCCCTCCACTTT

J: TRBJ2-7
V: TRBV27
D: NA
size: once
CDR3: CASSLWQGNSYEQYF
DNA: TGTGCCAGCAGTTTGTGGCAGGGAAACTCCTACGAGCAGTACTTC

J: TRBJ1-5
V: TRBV7-9
D: NA
size: many
CDR3: CASKGPGSNQPQHF
DNA: TGTGCCAGCAAAGGCCCCGGAAGCAATCAGCCCCAGCATTTT

J: TRBJ2-7
V: TRBV5-5
D: TRBD2
size: few
CDR3: CASLNTGGDYEQYF
DNA: TGTGCCAGCTTGAACACGGGAGGTGACTACGAGCAGTACTTC

J: TRBJ2-7
V: TRBV5-4
D: TRBD1
size: NA
CDR3: CASSSGQGDAYEQYF
DNA: TGTGCCAGCAGCTCAGGACAGGGGGACGCCTACGAGCAGTACTTC

J: TRBJ1-2
V: TRBV19
D: TRBD1
size: NA
CDR3: CATGTGGVRDTF
DNA: TGTGCCACTGGGACAGGGGGCGTTCGGGACACCTTC

J: TRBJ2-1
V: TRBV11-2
D: TRBD2
size: many
CDR3: CASSFKARLAGGSSYNEQFF
DNA: TGTGCCAGCAGCTTTAAGGCAAGGCTAGCGGGAGGAAGCTCCTACAATGAGCAGTTCTTC

J: TRBJ1-1
V: TRBV7-9
D: NA
size: NA
CDR3: CASSFPGPAKEAFF
DNA: TGTGCCAGCAGTTTTCCGGGTCCGGCAAAAGAAGCTTTCTTT

J: TRBJ1-5
V: TRBV6-2/TRBV6-3
D: NA
size: few
CDR3: CASTTHSTTRDQPQHF
DNA: TGTGCCAGCACCACCCACAGCACCACGAGGGATCAGCCCCAGCATTTT

J: TRBJ2-3
V: TRBV9
D: TRBD1
size: few
CDR3: CASSVRQGASTDTQYF
DNA: TGTGCCAGCAGCGTCCGACAGGGAGCTAGCACAGATACGCAGTATTTT

J: TRBJ1-1
V: TRBV7-3
D: NA
size: NA
CDR3: CASSWSGHTEAFF
DNA: TGTGCCAGCAGCTGGAGCGGCCACACTGAAGCTTTCTTT

J: TRBJ1-5
V: TRBV6-1
D: NA
size: NA
CDR3: CATGGDGSNQPQHF
DNA: TGTGCCACTGGCGGGGACGGGAGCAATCAGCCCCAGCATTTT

J: TRBJ2-3
V: TRBV28
D: NA
size: NA
CDR3: CASSFSLGGEGTDTQCF
DNA: TGTGCCAGCAGTTTTTCGTTAGGGGGTGAAGGCACAGATACGCAGTGTTTT

J: TRBJ2-3
V: TRBV7-6
D: NA
size: few
CDR3: CASSEERRSTDTQYF
DNA: TGTGCCAGCAGCGAGGAGCGGAGAAGCACAGATACGCAGTATTTT

J: TRBJ2-7
V: TRBV9
D: NA
size: NA
CDR3: CASSVGDGRPYEQYF
DNA: TGTGCCAGCAGCGTAGGCGATGGCAGACCCTACGAGCAGTACTTC

J: TRBJ1-1
V: TRBV7-6
D: NA
size: NA
CDR3: CASSPRPLNTEAFF
DNA: TGTGCCAGCAGCCCCCGCCCGTTGAACACTGAAGCTTTCTTT

J: TRBJ1-1
V: TRBV6-4
D: NA
size: many
CDR3: CASSSGANTEAFF
DNA: TGTGCCAGCAGTTCAGGAGCGAACACTGAAGCTTTCTTT

J: TRBJ1-5
V: TRBV28
D: TRBD1
size: few
CDR3: CASNSRDRDSQPQHF
DNA: TGTGCCAGCAATTCCCGGGACAGGGATTCTCAGCCCCAGCATTTT

J: TRBJ1-2
V: TRBV7-9
D: NA
size: many
CDR3: CASSPRPRRGGYTF
DNA: TGTGCCAGCAGCCCCCGGCCCCGGCGAGGAGGCTACACCTTC

J: TRBJ2-2
V: TRBV5-1
D: TRBD1
size: NA
CDR3: CASSPGTGLNTGELFF
DNA: TGCGCCAGCAGCCCAGGGACAGGGTTAAACACCGGGGAGCTGTTTTTT

J: TRBJ2-3
V: TRBV7-9
D: NA
size: NA
CDR3: CASSQRDTSDF
DNA: TGTGCCAGCAGCCAGCGGGACACCTCGGATTTT

J: TRBJ2-1
V: TRBV7-9
D: TRBD2
size: few
CDR3: CASSPVGEGYNEQFF
DNA: TGTGCCAGCAGCCCGGTTGGGGAGGGTTACAATGAGCAGTTCTTC

J: TRBJ2-3
V: TRBV6-2/TRBV6-3
D: NA
size: NA
CDR3: CASSSQIPDTQYF
DNA: TGTGCCAGCAGTTCCCAGATCCCAGATACGCAGTATTTT

J: TRBJ2-1
V: TRBV7-8
D: NA
size: many
CDR3: CASSLVYDYVVSKHNEQFF
DNA: TGTGCCAGCAGCTTAGTATACGATTATGTGGTCAGCAAACACAATGAGCAGTTCTTC

J: TRBJ1-5
V: TRBV24-1
D: TRBD1
size: NA
CDR3: CATSGQGSNQPQHF
DNA: TGTGCCACCAGTGGACAGGGGAGCAATCAGCCCCAGCATTTT

J: TRBJ2-2
V: TRBV7-6
D: NA
size: few
CDR3: CASSLWGAGTGELFF
DNA: TGTGCCAGCAGCTTATGGGGGGCCGGCACCGGGGAGCTGTTTTTT

J: TRBJ2-5
V: TRBV7-4
D: NA
size: NA
CDR3: CASSRADGMQETQYF
DNA: TGTGCCAGCAGTAGAGCCGACGGGATGCAAGAGACCCAGTACTTC

J: TRBJ2-7
V: TRBV20-1
D: NA
size: NA
CDR3: CSARDLDIPIEQYF
DNA: TGCAGTGCTAGAGACTTGGACATCCCCATCGAGCAGTACTTC

J: TRBJ2-5
V: TRBV9
D: TRBD2
size: once
CDR3: CASSVGSGGYQETQYF
DNA: TGTGCCAGCAGCGTAGGTAGCGGGGGATATCAAGAGACCCAGTACTTC

J: TRBJ2-1
V: TRBV5-6
D: NA
size: NA
CDR3: CVSSLEPSDEQFF
DNA: TGTGTCAGCAGCTTGGAGCCGAGCGATGAGCAGTTCTTC

J: TRBJ1-5
V: TRBV7-8
D: TRBD1
size: many
CDR3: CASSFRTGANQPQHF
DNA: TGTGCCAGCAGCTTCCGGACAGGGGCGAATCAGCCCCAGCATTTT

J: TRBJ2-7
V: TRBV4-1
D: NA
size: NA
CDR3: CASSQEASPAYEQYF
DNA: TGCGCCAGCAGCCAAGAGGCTAGCCCAGCCTACGAGCAGTACTTC

J: TRBJ2-7
V: TRBV5-6
D: NA
size: NA
CDR3: CASSLAQFAYEQYF
DNA: TGTGCCAGCAGCTTGGCCCAGTTCGCCTACGAGCAGTACTTC